The entry that follows covers one T cell receptor beta chain sequence. Its specificity is unknown. Profiled with immunoSEQ multiplex PCR; TCRdb holds only in-frame clones, not every one. The sample includes 77,000 or so clones, 85% to 90% of them seen just once. This sample is drawn from a study of T cell responses to AZD1222 COVID-19 vaccine. Study summary: The study pooled second doses at about 4 or about 12 weeks.

CDR3 length equals 15 residues. V lost 8 bases and J 6 bases, leaving 20 bases between the germline ends. From germline, CDR1 is LNHDA and CDR2 SQIVND (reference sequence). Study-wide points: Vaccination with two AZD1222 doses was followed by a rise in Spike-specific TCR breadth and depth. Regions 160-218 and 743-854 held dominance among vaccine-associated CD4 TCRs, which spanned spike.

This clonotype was sampled from an adult in good health. The input for sequencing was peripheral blood, taken on day 0 of AZD1222 vaccination. The V gene is TRBV19, the J gene TRBJ2-1; TRBD2 is a possible D gene (6 bases). In DNA form, the CDR3 reads TGTGCCAGTTATGGAGGGAGCTACGGAAGCAATGAGCAGTTCTTC. Translated, it gives CASYGGSYGSNEQFF.